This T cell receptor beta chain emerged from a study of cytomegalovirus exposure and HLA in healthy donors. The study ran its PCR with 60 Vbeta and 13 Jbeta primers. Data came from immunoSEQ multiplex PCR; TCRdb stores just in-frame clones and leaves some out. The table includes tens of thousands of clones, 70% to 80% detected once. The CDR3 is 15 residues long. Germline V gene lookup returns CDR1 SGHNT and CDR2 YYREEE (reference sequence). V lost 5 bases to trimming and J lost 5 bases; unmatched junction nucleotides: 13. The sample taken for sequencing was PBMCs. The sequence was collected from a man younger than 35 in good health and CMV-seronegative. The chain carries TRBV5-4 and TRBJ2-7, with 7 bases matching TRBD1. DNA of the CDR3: TGTGCCAGCAGTCCGCTACAGGGGTTGTCCCACGAGCAGTACTTC. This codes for CASSPLQGLSHEQYF.